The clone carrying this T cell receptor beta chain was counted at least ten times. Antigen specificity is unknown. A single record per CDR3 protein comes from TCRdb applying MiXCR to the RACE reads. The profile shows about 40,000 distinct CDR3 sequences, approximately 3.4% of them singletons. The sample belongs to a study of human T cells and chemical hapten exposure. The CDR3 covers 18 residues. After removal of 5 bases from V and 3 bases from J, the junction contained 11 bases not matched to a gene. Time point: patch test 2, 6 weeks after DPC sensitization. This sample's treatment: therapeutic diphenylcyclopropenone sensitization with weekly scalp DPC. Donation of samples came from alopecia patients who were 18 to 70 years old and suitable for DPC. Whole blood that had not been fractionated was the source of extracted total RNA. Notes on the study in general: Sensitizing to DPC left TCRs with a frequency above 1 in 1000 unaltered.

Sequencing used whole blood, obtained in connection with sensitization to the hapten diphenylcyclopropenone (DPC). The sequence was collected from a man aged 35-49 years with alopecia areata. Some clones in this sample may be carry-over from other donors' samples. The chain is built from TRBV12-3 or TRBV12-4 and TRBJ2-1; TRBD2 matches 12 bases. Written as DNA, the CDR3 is TGTGCCAGCAGTCCGAAGGGGCTAGCGGGAGGGTTCTACAATGAGCAGTTCTTC. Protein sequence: CASSPKGLAGGFYNEQFF.